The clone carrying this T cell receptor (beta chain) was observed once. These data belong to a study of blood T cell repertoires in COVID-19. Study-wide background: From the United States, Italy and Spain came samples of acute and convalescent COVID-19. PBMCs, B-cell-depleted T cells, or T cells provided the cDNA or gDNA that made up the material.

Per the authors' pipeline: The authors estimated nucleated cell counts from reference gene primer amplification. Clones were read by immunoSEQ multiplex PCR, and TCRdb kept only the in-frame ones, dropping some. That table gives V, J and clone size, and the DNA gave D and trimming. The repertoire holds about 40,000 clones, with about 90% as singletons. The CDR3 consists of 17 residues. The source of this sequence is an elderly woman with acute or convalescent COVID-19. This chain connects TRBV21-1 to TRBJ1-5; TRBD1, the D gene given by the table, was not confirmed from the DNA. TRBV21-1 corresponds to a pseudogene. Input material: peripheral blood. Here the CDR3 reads CASSKGTGPSSNQPQHF. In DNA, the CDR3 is TGTGCCAGCAGCAAAGGAACAGGGCCGTCGAGCAATCAGCCCCAGCATTTT.